One sample yielded the 15 T cell receptor beta chains listed below, sequenced in a study of cytomegalovirus exposure and HLA in healthy donors. Both 60 Vbeta primers and 13 Jbeta primers went into the PCR. Using immunoSEQ multiplex PCR, the repertoire was profiled, and TCRdb retains in-frame clones only, with some absent. The profile shows over 85,000 clones, roughly 80% of them singletons. The specimen was PBMCs. The receptor set was obtained from a man younger than 40 in good health and CMV-seropositive.

The chain employs TRBV27 and TRBJ2-1; 9 nucleotides agree with TRBD1. Trimming cost V 5 bases and J 4 bases; bases outside gene matches: 9. The germline gives CDR1 MNHEY, CDR2 SMNVEV (reference sequence). CDR3 length: 16 residues. CDR3 sequence (DNA): TGTGCCAGCAGTCCACGGGGGACAGGGATTTACAATGAGCAGTTCTTC. Residues: CASSPRGTGIYNEQFF.

The chain uses TRBV7-9 and TRBJ2-7; D uncertain. V lost 7 bases, J lost 1 base, and 14 bases lay in between. The CDR3 length is 14 residues. CDR1 and CDR2 (germline): SEHNR, FQNEAQ (reference sequence). This CDR3 reads CASMPRLGSYEQYF. In DNA, the CDR3 is TGTGCCAGCATGCCCCGGCTAGGATCCTACGAGCAGTACTTC.

The gene calls are TRBV2 and TRBJ1-2; 8 bases are shared with TRBD1. The CDR3 spans 15 residues. V was clipped by 5 bases and J by 1 base; unmatched bases: 6. Per germline, CDR1 SNHLY and CDR2 FYNNEI. CDR3 region: CASSRDRSFNYGYTF. CDR3 DNA sequence: TGTGCCAGCAGTCGGGACAGGAGCTTTAACTATGGCTACACCTTC.

The V and J genes are TRBV19 and TRBJ1-3, with D perhaps TRBD1 (5 bases). Germline V CDR1 and CDR2: LNHDA, SQIVND (reference sequence). This CDR3 is built from 14 residues. Trimming left V 3 bases short and J 3 bases short, with 9 bases between. The CDR3 DNA reads as TGTGCCAGTAGTATGGGACTGAGTGGAAACACCATATATTTT. Translation: CASSMGLSGNTIYF.

The V gene is TRBV10-1, the J gene TRBJ1-5; a possible D gene is TRBD1 (6 bases). The CDR3 is made up of 15 amino acids. Trimming pared 8 bases from V and 3 bases from J, leaving 17 bases between. Germline loops: CDR1 WNHNN, CDR2 SYGVQD (reference sequence). The CDR3 sequence is CASLKQGYSNQPQHF. The CDR3 DNA is TGCGCCAGCCTAAAACAGGGTTATTCCAATCAGCCCCAGCATTTT.

The chain combines TRBV4-1 with TRBJ2-1, with 9 bases matching TRBD2. The CDR3 is 15 amino acids. The germline CDR1 and CDR2 sequences are MGHRA and YSYEKL. V was clipped by 5 bases and J by 6 bases; unmatched bases: 8. Written as DNA, the CDR3 is TGCGCCAGCAGCTTAGGGACTAGCACGACCAATGAGCAGTTCTTC. As protein: CASSLGTSTTNEQFF.

This clone was observed a few times. The J gene is TRBJ2-7, the V gene TRBV25-1; maybe TRBD1 (6 bases). V lost 3 bases to trimming and J lost 3 bases, with 18 bases between them. The germline gives CDR1 MGHDK, CDR2 SYGVNS. The CDR3 extends over 16 amino acids. The chain's CDR3 is CASSDSPQGLSYEQYF. DNA of the CDR3: TGTGCCAGCAGTGACTCCCCCCAGGGGCTCAGCTACGAGCAGTACTTC.

J is TRBJ2-3 and V is TRBV5-1; D gene unclear. CDR1 is SGHRS and CDR2 is YFSETQ in the germline V gene. The CDR3 loop spans 13 amino acids. Deletions cut 0 bases from V and 4 bases from J, with 6 bases between. The DNA of the CDR3 is TGCGCCAGCAGCTTGGGTCTCGCAGATACGCAGTATTTT. Translated, it gives CASSLGLADTQYF.

The chain carries TRBV25-1 and TRBJ1-3, with D possibly being TRBD1 (5 bases). CDR3 size: 16 residues. The V and J ends lost 5 bases and 4 bases respectively, with 18 bases between them. Germline V gives CDR1 MGHDK, CDR2 SYGVNS. Here the CDR3 reads CASSPLGGLGGNTIYF. CDR3 bases: TGTGCCAGCAGTCCCCTGGGGGGTTTGGGAGGAAACACCATATATTTT.

This sequence joins TRBV18 and TRBJ1-1; D is ambiguous. V lost 1 base and J lost 1, with 4 bases in between. From germline, CDR1 is KGHSH and CDR2 LQKENI. The CDR3 consists of 13 residues. The CDR3 sequence is CASSPRGNTEAFF. The CDR3 DNA follows: TGTGCCAGCTCACCACGAGGGAACACTGAAGCTTTCTTT.

The chain couples TRBV11-2 to TRBJ2-7, with D perhaps TRBD1 (6 bases). Germline values: CDR1 SGHAT, CDR2 FQNNGV. V was clipped by 4 bases and J by 3 bases, with 13 bases between them. This CDR3 is 14 amino acids long. The CDR3: CASSYSGHLYEQYF. CDR3 DNA sequence: TGTGCCAGCAGCTACTCGGGACACCTCTACGAGCAGTACTTC.

The J gene is TRBJ2-7, the V gene TRBV7-3; 11 nucleotides match TRBD1. The V gene end was trimmed by 1 base and the J gene end by 0 bases; junction bases not matched to a gene: 8. The CDR3 sequence is 18 residues long. Germline V CDR1 and CDR2: SGHTA, FQGTGA. The CDR3 reads CASSLKRDRGFISYEQYF. The CDR3 coding sequence is TGTGCCAGCAGCTTAAAAAGGGACAGGGGGTTTATCTCCTACGAGCAGTACTTC.

The chain has TRBV12-5 and TRBJ2-2, with D unclear. Germline-derived CDR1 and CDR2 are LGHNT and FRNRAP. The CDR3 contains 15 residues. Trimming pared 0 bases from V and 0 bases from J, leaving 5 bases between. CDR3 DNA sequence: TGTGCTAGTGGTTTGGTACGGGCGAACACCGGGGAGCTGTTTTTT. This encodes CASGLVRANTGELFF.

The rearrangement uses TRBV5-1 and TRBJ1-4; D call uncertain. V gave up 3 bases and J gave up 6 bases, with 9 bases separating them. This CDR3 has 13 residues. CDR1 SGHRS and CDR2 YFSETQ come from the germline V gene. The CDR3 DNA follows: TGCGCCAGCAGCTCCCTTAGAGATGAAAAACTGTTTTTT. Its translation is CASSSLRDEKLFF.

Here the CDR3 reads CSVDGGPTEAFF. DNA of the CDR3: TGCAGCGTTGACGGGGGACCCACTGAAGCTTTCTTT. The chain combines TRBV29-1 with TRBJ1-1; D might be TRBD1 (5 bases). The CDR3 loop spans 12 amino acids. V lost 3 bases and J lost 4, with 9 bases in between. Germline V CDR1 and CDR2: SQVTM, ANQGSEA.